This T cell receptor (beta chain) was recovered during a study of T cell changes during pregnancy in multiple sclerosis. This clone was found once. Trimming left V 3 bases short and J 12 bases short, with 19 bases between. Germline CDR1 and CDR2: SGHDT and YYEEEE. This CDR3 spans 14 amino acids. TCRdb keeps only in-frame clones here, not all; method: immunoSEQ multiplex PCR. The table lists fewer than 60,000 clones, more than 85% of them singletons. The sequence derives from a female donor in good health, enrolled as a control in a pregnancy study. J is TRBJ1-5 and V is TRBV5-6; the D is unclear. The specimen was peripheral blood, collected after pregnancy. CDR3 bases: TGTGCCAGCAGCTCCGCGGGGAGGTATATCTTCCAGCATTTT. Its protein product is CASSSAGRYIFQHF. The complete variable domain, with remaining parts taken from reference TRBV5-6 and TRBJ1-5, reads DAGVTQSPTHLIKTRGQQVTLRCSPKSGHDTVSWYQQALGQGPQFIFQYYEEEERQRGNFPDRFSGHQFPNYSSELNVNALLLGDSALYLCASSSAGRYIFQHFGDGTRLSIL.